Detailed here is one T cell receptor (beta chain). The antigen remains unidentified. This CDR3 comprises 16 residues. Germline CDR1 LGHNA, CDR2 YNFKEQ. Unmatched junction bases numbered 7, after V lost 1 base and J lost 6 bases. Libraries were prepared by immunoSEQ multiplex PCR; TCRdb keeps only in-frame clonotypes and omits some of them. The table includes tens of thousands of clones, 81% detected once. These data belong to a study of OX40 agonist ivuxolimab in advanced cancers. About the research overall: Patients treated during dose escalation were battling hepatocellular carcinoma, melanoma, renal cell or head and neck cancer.

General study points: CD8+ T cells showed, on average, more clonal expansion than CD4+ cells.

Sample: CD4+ or CD8+ T cells sorted from blood, taken in a trial of the OX40 agonist ivuxolimab. The chain is built from TRBV4-2 and TRBJ2-2; TRBD1 matches at 8 bases. The clonotype comes from an adult with an advanced solid tumor such as melanoma, head and neck, liver or kidney cancer. The CDR3 sequence is CASSQGPDRESGELFF. In DNA, the CDR3 is TGTGCCAGCAGCCAAGGCCCGGACAGGGAATCCGGGGAGCTGTTTTTT.